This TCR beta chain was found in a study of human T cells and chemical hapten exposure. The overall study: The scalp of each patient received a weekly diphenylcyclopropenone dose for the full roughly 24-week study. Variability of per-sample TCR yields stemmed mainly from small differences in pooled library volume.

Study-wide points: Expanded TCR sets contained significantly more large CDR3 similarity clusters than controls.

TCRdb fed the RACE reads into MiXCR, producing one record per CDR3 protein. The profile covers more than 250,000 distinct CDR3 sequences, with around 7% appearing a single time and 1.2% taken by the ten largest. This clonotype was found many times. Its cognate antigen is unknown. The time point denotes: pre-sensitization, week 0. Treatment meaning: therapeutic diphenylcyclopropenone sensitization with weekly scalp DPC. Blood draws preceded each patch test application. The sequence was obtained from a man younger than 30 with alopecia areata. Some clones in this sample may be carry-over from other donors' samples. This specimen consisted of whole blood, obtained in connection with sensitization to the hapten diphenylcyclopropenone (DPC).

This CDR3 is CASSPGTSSYEQYF. DNA of the CDR3: TGTGCCAGCAGCCCAGGGACCAGTTCCTACGAGCAGTACTTC. The rearrangement links TRBV7-2 to TRBJ2-7; D tentatively fits TRBD1 or TRBD2 (5 bases each). Trimming took 5 bases from V and 1 from J, leaving 12 bases between them. Germline CDR1 SGHTA, CDR2 FQGNSA. The CDR3 consists of 14 residues. Based on the CDR3 plus reference TRBV7-2 and TRBJ2-7, the full variable domain is GAGVSQSPSNKVTEKGKDVELRCDPISGHTALYWYRQSLGQGLEFLIYFQGNSAPDKSGLPSDRFSAERTGGSVSTLTIQRTQQEDSAVYLCASSPGTSSYEQYFGPGTRLTVT.